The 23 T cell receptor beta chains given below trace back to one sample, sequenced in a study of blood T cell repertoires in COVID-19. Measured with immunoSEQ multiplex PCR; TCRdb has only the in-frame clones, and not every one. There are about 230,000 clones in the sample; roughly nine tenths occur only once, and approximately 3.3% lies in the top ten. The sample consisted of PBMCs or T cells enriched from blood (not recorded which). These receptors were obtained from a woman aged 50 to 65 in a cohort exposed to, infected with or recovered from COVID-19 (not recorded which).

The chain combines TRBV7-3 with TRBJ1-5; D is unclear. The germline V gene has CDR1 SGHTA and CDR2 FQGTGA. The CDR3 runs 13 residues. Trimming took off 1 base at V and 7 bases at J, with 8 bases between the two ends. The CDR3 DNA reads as TGTGCCAGCAGCTTAAGTGGTGGCCAGCCCCAGCATTTT. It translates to CASSLSGGQPQHF. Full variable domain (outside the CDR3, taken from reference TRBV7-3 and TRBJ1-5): GAGVSQTPSNKVTEKGKYVELRCDPISGHTALYWYRQSLGQGPEFLIYFQGTGAADDSGLPNDRFFAVRPEGSVSTLKIQRTERGDSAVYLCASSLSGGQPQHFGDGTRLSIL.

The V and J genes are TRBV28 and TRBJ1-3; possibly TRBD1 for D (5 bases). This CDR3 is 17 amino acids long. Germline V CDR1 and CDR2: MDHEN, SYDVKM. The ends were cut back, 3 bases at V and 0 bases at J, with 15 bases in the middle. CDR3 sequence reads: CASSLGHSIFSGNTIYF. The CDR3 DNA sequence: TGTGCCAGCAGTTTGGGGCACAGCATCTTCTCTGGAAACACCATATATTTT. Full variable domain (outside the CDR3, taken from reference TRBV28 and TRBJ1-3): DVKVTQSSRYLVKRTGEKVFLECVQDMDHENMFWYRQDPGLGLRLIYFSYDVKMKEKGDIPEGYSVSREKKERFSLILESASTNQTSMYLCASSLGHSIFSGNTIYFGEGSWLTVV.

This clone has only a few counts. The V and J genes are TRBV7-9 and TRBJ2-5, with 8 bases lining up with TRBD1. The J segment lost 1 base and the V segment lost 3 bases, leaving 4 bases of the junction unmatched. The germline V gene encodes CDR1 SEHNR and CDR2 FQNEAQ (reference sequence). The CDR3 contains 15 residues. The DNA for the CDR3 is TGTGCCAGCAGCTTTGTCGGGACAGGCCAAGAGACCCAGTACTTC. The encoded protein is CASSFVGTGQETQYF.

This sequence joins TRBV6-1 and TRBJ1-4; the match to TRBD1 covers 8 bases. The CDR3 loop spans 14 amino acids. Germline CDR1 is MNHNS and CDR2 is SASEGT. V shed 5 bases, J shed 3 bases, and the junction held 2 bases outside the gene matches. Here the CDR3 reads CASSNRGANEKLFF. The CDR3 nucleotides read TGTGCCAGCAGTAACAGGGGGGCTAATGAAAAACTGTTTTTT.

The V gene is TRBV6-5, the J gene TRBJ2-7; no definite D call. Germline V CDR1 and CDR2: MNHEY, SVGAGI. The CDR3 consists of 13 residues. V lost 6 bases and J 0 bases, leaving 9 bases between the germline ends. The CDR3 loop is CASRPTPSYEQYF. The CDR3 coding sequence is TGTGCCAGCAGACCCACACCCTCCTACGAGCAGTACTTC.

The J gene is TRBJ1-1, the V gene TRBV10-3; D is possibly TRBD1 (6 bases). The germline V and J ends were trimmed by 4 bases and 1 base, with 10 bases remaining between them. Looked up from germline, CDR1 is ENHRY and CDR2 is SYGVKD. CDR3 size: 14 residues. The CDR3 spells CAISGTGTNTEAFF. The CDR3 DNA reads TGTGCCATCAGTGGCACAGGGACGAACACTGAAGCTTTCTTT.

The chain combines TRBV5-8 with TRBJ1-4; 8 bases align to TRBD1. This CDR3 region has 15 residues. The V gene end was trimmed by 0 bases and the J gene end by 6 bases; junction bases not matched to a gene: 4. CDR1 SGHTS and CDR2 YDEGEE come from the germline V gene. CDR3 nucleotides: TGTGCCAGCAGCTTGGGGACAGGGAAGGATGAAAAACTGTTTTTT. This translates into CASSLGTGKDEKLFF. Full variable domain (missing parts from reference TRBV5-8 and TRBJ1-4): EAGVTQSPTHLIKTRGQQATLRCSPISGHTSVYWYQQALGLGLQFLLWYDEGEERNRGNFPPRFSGRQFPNYSSELNVNALELEDSALYLCASSLGTGKDEKLFFGSGTQLSVL.

The CDR3, as DNA: TGTGCCAGTAGAGATCCGGGACAGGGGGTAGAGCAGTTCTTC. The encoded protein is CASRDPGQGVEQFF. The rearrangement joins TRBV19 to TRBJ2-1, with TRBD1 matching 11 bases. The CDR3 covers 14 residues. Germline values: CDR1 LNHDA, CDR2 SQIVND (reference sequence). The V and J ends lost 6 bases and 10 bases, in that order; junction bases with no gene match: 8.

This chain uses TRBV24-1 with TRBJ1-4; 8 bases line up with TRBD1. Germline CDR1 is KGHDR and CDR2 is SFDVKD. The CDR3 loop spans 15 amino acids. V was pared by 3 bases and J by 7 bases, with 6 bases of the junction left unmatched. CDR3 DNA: TGTGCCACCAGTGATGCAGGGGGCGCCGGTGAAAAACTGTTTTTT. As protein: CATSDAGGAGEKLFF.

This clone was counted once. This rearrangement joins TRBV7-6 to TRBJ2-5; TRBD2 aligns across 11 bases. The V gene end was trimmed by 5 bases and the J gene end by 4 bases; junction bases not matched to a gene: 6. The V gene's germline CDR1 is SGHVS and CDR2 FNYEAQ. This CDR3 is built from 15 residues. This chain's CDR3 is CASSNRLAGGETQYF. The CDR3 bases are TGTGCCAGCAGCAACCGTCTAGCGGGGGGAGAGACCCAGTACTTC.

CDR3 bases: TGTGCCTGGACCGCCGGGACAACGAACACCGGGGAGCTGTTTTTT. Translated, it gives CAWTAGTTNTGELFF. The rearrangement joins TRBV30 to TRBJ2-2, with a tentative D call TRBD1 (6 bases). Germline values: CDR1 GTSNPN, CDR2 SVGIG (reference sequence). The CDR3 totals 15 residues. The V end was cut by 4 bases, the J end by 0 bases, with 12 bases between.

The CDR3 coding sequence is TGTGCCAGCAGCTTATATCGGAGCTCTGGAAACACCATATATTTT. Amino acids: CASSLYRSSGNTIYF. This chain uses TRBV7-2 with TRBJ1-3; no clear D gene. CDR1 and CDR2 from the germline V gene are SGHTA and FQGNSA. V was cut by 2 bases and J by 0 bases, with 8 bases left in between. This CDR3 spans 15 amino acids.

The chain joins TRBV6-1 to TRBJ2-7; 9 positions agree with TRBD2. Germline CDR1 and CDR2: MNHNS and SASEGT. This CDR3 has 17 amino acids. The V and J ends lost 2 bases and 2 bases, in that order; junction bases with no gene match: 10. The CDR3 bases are TGTGCCAGCAGTGAAAAGCGAGCGGGGGGCGCAACCTACGAGCAGTACTTC. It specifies CASSEKRAGGATYEQYF.

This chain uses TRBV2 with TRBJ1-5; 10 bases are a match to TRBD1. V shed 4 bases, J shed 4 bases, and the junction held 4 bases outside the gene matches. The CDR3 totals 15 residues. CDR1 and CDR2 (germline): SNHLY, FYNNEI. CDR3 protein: CASSGTGGGNQPQHF. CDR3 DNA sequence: TGTGCCAGCAGTGGGACAGGGGGTGGTAATCAGCCCCAGCATTTT.

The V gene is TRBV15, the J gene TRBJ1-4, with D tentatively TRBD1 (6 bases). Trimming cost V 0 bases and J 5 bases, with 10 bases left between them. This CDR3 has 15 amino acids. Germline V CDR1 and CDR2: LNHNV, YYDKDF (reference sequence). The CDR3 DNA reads TGTGCCACCAGCAGAGACAAGGGGGTGAATGAAAAACTGTTTTTT. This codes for CATSRDKGVNEKLFF.

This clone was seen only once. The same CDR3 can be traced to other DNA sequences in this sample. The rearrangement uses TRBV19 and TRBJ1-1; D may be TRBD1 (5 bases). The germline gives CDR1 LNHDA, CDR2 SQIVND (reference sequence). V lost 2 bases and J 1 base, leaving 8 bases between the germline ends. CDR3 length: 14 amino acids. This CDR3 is CASSIRGGNTEAFF. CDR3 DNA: TGTGCCAGTAGTATAAGGGGCGGGAACACTGAAGCTTTCTTT.

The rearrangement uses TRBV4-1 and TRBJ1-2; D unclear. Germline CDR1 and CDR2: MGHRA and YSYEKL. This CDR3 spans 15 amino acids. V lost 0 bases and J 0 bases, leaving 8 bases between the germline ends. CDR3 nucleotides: TGCGCCAGCAGCCAAGATGTCAGATCTAACTATGGCTACACCTTC. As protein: CASSQDVRSNYGYTF.

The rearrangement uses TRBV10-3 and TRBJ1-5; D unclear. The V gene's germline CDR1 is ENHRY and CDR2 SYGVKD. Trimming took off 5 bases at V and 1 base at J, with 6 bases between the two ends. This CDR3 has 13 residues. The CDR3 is CAISTQSNQPQHF. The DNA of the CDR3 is TGTGCCATCAGTACACAGAGCAATCAGCCCCAGCATTTT.

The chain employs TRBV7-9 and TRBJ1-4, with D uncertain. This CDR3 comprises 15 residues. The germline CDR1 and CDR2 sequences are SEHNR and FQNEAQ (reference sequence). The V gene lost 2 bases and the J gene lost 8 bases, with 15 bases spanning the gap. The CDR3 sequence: CASSLSPGIDEKLFF. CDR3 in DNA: TGTGCCAGCAGCTTATCCCCGGGGATCGACGAAAAACTGTTTTTT.

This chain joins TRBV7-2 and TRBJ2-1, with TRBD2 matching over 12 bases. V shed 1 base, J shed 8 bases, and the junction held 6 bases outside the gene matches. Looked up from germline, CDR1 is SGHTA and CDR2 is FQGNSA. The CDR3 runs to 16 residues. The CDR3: CASSLVLAGGIDEQFF. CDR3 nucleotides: TGTGCCAGCAGCTTAGTACTAGCGGGGGGTATAGATGAGCAGTTCTTC.

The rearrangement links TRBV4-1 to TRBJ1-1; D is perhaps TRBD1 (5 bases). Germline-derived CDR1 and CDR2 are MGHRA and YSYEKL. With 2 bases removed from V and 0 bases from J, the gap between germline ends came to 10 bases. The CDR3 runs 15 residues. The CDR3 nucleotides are TGCGCCAGCAGCCAATTAGACAGATTGAACACTGAAGCTTTCTTT. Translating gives CASSQLDRLNTEAFF.

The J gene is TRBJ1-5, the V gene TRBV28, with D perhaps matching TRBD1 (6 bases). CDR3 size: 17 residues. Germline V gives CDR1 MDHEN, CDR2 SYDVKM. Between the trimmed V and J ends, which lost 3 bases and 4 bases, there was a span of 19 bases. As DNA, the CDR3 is TGTGCCAGCAGTTTGACCCCTCCAGGGGTTGGAAATCAGCCCCAGCATTTT. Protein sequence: CASSLTPPGVGNQPQHF. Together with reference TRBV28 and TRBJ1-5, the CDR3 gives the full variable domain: DVKVTQSSRYLVKRTGEKVFLECVQDMDHENMFWYRQDPGLGLRLIYFSYDVKMKEKGDIPEGYSVSREKKERFSLILESASTNQTSMYLCASSLTPPGVGNQPQHFGDGTRLSIL.

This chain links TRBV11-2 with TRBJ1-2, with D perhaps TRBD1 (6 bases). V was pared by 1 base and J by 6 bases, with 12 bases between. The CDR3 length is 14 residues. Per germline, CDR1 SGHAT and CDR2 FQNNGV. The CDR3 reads CASSLGAAGDGYTF. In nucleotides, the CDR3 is TGTGCCAGCAGCTTAGGGGCGGCAGGGGATGGCTACACCTTC.